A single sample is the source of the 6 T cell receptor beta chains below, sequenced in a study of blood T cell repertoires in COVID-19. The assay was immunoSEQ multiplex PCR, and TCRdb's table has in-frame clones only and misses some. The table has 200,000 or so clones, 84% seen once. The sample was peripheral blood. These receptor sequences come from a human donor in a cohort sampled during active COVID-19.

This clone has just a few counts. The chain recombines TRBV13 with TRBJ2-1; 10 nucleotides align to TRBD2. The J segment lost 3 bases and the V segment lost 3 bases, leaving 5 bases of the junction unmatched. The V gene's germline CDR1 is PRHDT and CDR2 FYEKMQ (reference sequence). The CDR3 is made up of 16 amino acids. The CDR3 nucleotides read TGTGCCAGCAGCTTTACGACTAGCGGGCGCTACAATGAGCAGTTCTTC. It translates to CASSFTTSGRYNEQFF.

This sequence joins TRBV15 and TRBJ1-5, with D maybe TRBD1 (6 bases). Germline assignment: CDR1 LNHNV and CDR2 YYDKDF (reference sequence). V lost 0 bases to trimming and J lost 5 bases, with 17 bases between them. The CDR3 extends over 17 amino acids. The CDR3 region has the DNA TGTGCCACCAGCAGAGATCGCGGAAGGGGGATCTATCAGCCCCAGCATTTT. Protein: CATSRDRGRGIYQPQHF.

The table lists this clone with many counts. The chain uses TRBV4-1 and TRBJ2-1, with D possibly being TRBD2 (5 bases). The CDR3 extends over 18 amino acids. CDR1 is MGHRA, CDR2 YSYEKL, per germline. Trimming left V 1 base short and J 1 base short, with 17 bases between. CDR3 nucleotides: TGCGCCAGCAGCCAAGGCCCGGGGTCCTCTCTGTCCTACAATGAGCAGTTCTTC. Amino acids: CASSQGPGSSLSYNEQFF.

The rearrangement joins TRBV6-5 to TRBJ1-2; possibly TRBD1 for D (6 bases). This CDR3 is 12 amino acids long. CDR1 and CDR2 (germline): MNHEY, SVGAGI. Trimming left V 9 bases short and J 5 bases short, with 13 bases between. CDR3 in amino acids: CASKGVRYGYTF. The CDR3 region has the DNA TGTGCCAGTAAGGGGGTTCGTTATGGCTACACCTTC.

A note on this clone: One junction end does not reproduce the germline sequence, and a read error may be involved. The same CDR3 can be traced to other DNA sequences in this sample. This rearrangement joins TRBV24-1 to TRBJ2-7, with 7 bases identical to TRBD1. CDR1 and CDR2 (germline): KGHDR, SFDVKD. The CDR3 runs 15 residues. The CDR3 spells CATSERRDSTYEQYF. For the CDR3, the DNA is TGTGCTACCAGTGAACGCCGGGACAGTACCTACGAGCAGTACTTC.

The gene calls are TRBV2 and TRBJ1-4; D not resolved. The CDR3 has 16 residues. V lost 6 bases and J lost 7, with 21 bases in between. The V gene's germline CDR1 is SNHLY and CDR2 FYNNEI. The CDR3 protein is CASSPSKRASGEKLFF. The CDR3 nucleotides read TGTGCCAGCAGCCCCTCCAAGAGGGCATCTGGTGAAAAACTGTTTTTT.